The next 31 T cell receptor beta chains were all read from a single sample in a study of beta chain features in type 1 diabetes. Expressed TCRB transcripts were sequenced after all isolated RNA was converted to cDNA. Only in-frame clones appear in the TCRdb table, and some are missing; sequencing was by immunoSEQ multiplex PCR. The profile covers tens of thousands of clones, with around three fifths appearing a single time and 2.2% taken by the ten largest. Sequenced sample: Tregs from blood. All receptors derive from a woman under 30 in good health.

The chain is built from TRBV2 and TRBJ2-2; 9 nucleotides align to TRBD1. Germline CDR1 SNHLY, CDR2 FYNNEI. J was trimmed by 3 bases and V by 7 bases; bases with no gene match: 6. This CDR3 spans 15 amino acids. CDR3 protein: CASNPGQGYTGELFF. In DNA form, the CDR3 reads TGTGCCAGCAACCCAGGACAGGGGTACACCGGGGAGCTGTTTTTT.

The CDR3 DNA is TGTGCAAAGAGGGACAGCTCCTACGAGCAGTACTTC. The encoded protein is CAKRDSSYEQYF. The chain couples TRBV12-2 to TRBJ2-7; the table assigns TRBD1, which was not confirmed against the DNA. TRBV12-2 is a pseudogene. The CDR3 totals 12 residues.

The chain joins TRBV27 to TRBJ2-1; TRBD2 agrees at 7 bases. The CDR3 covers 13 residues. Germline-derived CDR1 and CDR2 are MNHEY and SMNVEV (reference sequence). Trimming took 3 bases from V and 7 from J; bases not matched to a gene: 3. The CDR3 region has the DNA TGTGCCAGCAGTTTCGCGGGGGTAAATGAGCAGTTCTTC. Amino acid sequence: CASSFAGVNEQFF.

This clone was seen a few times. The chain's CDR3 is CASRGSGDYGYTF. Here the CDR3 DNA reads TGTGCCAGCCGGGGTTCAGGGGACTATGGCTACACCTTC. This rearrangement joins TRBV6-1 to TRBJ1-2; possibly TRBD1 for D (6 bases). The V gene's germline CDR1 is MNHNS and CDR2 SASEGT. V lost 8 bases, J lost 3 bases, and 13 bases lay in between. This CDR3 has 13 amino acids.

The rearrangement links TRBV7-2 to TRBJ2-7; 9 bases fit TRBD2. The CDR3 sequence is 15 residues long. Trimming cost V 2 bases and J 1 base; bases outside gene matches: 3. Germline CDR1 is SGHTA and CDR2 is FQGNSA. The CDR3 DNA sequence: TGTGCCAGCAGCTTAAGGCGGGGGGGATCCTACGAGCAGTACTTC. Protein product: CASSLRRGGSYEQYF. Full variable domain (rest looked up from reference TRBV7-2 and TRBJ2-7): GAGVSQSPSNKVTEKGKDVELRCDPISGHTALYWYRQSLGQGLEFLIYFQGNSAPDKSGLPSDRFSAERTGGSVSTLTIQRTQQEDSAVYLCASSLRRGGSYEQYFGPGTRLTVT.

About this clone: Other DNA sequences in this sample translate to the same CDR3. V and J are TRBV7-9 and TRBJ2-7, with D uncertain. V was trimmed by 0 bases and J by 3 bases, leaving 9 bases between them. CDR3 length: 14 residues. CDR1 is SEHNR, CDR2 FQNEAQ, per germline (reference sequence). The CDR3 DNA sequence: TGTGCCAGCAGCTTAGCGTTGGCCAGCTACGAGCAGTACTTC. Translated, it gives CASSLALASYEQYF.

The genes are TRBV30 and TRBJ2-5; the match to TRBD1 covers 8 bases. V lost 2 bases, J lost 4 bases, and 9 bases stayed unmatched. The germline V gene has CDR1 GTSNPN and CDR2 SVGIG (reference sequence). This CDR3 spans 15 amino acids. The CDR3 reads CAWSPRGRRGETQYF. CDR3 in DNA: TGTGCCTGGAGTCCCAGGGGGCGACGTGGAGAGACCCAGTACTTC. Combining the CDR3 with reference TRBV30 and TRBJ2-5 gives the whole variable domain SQTIHQWPATLVQPVGSPLSLECTVEGTSNPNLYWYRQAAGRGLQLLFYSVGIGQISSEVPQNLSASRPQDRQFILSSKKLLLSDSGFYLCAWSPRGRRGETQYFGPGTRLLVL.

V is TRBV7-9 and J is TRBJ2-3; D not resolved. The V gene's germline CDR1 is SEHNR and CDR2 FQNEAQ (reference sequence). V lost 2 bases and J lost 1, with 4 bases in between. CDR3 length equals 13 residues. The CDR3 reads CASSLQGTDTQYF. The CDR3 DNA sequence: TGTGCCAGCAGCTTACAGGGCACAGATACGCAGTATTTT.

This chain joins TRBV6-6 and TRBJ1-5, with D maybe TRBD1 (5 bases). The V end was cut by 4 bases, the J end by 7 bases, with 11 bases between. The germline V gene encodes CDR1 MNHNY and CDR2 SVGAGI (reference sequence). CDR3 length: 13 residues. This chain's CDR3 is CASSLTEGQPQHF. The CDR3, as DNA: TGTGCCAGCAGTTTGACAGAAGGCCAGCCCCAGCATTTT.

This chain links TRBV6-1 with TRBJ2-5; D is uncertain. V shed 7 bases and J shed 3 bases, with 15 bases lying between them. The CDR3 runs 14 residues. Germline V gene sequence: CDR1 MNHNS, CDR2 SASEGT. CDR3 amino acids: CASNPRSQKETQYF. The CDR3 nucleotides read TGTGCCAGCAATCCCCGTTCGCAGAAAGAGACCCAGTACTTC.

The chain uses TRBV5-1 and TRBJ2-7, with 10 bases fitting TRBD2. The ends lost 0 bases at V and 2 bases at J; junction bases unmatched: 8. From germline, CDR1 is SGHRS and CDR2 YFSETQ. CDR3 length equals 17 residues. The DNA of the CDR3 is TGCGCCAGCAGCTTGGCCGGGCTAGCGGGAGCTGCCTACGAGCAGTACTTC. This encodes CASSLAGLAGAAYEQYF.

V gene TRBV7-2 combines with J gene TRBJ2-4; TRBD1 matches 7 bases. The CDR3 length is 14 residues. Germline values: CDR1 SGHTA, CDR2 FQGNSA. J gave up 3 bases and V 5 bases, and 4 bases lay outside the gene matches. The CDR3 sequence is CASSVWDSKNIQYF. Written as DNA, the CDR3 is TGTGCCAGCAGCGTCTGGGACAGCAAAAACATTCAGTACTTC.

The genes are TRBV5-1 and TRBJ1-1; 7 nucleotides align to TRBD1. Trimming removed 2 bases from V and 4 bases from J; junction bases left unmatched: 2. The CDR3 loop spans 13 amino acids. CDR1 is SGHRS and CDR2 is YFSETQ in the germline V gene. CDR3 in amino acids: CASSLRGPTEAFF. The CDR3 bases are TGCGCCAGCAGCTTAAGGGGGCCCACTGAAGCTTTCTTT.

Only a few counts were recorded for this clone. Written as DNA, the CDR3 is TGTGCCAGCAGTTACTCAGGGGGCCAGCAGCCCCAGCATTTT. It is translated as CASSYSGGQQPQHF. The V gene is TRBV6-5, the J gene TRBJ1-5, with 7 bases fitting TRBD1. The germline V gene encodes CDR1 MNHEY and CDR2 SVGAGI. The CDR3 length is 14 residues. V lost 0 bases and J lost 7; bases outside the gene matches: 3.

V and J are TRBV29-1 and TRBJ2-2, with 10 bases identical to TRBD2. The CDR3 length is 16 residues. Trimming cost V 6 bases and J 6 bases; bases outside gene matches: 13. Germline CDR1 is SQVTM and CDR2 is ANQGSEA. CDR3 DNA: TGCAGCGTCTCCCTCACTAGCGGGATTTTGGCCGGGGAGCTGTTTTTT. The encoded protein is CSVSLTSGILAGELFF.

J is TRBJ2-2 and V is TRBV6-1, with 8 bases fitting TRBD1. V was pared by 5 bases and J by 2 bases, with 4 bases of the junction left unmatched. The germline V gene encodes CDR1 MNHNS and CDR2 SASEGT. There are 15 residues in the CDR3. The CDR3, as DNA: TGTGCCAGCAGTCTAGACAGGGGCAACACCGGGGAGCTGTTTTTT. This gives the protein CASSLDRGNTGELFF.

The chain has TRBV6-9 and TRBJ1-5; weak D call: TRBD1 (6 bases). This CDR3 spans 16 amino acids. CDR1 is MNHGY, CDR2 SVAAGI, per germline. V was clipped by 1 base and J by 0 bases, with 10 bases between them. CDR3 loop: CASSYWTAYSNQPQHF. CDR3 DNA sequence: TGTGCCAGCAGTTATTGGACAGCTTATAGCAATCAGCCCCAGCATTTT.

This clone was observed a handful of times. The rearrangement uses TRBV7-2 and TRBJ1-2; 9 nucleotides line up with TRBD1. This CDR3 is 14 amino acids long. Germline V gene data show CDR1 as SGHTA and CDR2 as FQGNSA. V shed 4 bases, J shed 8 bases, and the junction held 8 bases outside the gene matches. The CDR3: CASSSRRDREGYTF. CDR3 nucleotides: TGTGCCAGCAGCTCTAGGCGGGACAGGGAAGGCTACACCTTC.

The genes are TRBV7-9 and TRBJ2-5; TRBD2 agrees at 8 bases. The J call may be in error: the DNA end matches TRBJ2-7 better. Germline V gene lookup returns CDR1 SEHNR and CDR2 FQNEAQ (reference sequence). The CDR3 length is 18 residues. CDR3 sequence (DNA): TGTGCCAGCAGCTTAGCAAAGGATTCGGAGGCGGGAGGTTACGAGCAGTACTTC. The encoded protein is CASSLAKDSEAGGYEQYF.

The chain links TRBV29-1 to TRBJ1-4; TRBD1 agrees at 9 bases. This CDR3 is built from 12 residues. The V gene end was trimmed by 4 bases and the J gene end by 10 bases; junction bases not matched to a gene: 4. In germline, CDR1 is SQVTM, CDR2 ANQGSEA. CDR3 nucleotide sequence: TGCAGCGTTGTAACAGGGGGCGGAAAACTGTTTTTT. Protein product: CSVVTGGGKLFF.

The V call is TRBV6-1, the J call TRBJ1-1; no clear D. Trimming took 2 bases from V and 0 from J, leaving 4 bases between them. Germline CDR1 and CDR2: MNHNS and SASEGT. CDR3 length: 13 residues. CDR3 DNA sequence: TGTGCCAGCAGTGAACAGTTGAACACTGAAGCTTTCTTT. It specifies CASSEQLNTEAFF.

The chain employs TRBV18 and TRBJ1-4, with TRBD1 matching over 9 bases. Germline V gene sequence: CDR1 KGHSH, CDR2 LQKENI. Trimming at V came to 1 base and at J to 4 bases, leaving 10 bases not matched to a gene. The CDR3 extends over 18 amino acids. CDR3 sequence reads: CASSPQVKTGGINEKLFF. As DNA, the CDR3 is TGTGCCAGCTCACCACAGGTCAAGACAGGGGGTATTAATGAAAAACTGTTTTTT.

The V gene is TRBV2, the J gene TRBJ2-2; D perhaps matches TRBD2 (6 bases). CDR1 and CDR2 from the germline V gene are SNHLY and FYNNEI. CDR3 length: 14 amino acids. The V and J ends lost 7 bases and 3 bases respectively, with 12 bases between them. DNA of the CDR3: TGTGCCAGCAAAATCCGGGACTACACCGGGGAGCTGTTTTTT. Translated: CASKIRDYTGELFF.

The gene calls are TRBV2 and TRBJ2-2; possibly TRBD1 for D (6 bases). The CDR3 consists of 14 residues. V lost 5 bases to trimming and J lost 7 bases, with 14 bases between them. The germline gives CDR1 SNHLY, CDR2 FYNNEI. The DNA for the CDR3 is TGTGCCAGCAGTTTACAGGGTGTAAGCGGGGAGCTGTTTTTT. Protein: CASSLQGVSGELFF.

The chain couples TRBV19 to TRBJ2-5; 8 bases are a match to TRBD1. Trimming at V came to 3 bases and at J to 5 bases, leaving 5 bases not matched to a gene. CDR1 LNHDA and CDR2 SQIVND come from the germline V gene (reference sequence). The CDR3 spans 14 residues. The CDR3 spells CASSIGQGGETQYF. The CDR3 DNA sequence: TGTGCCAGTAGTATCGGACAGGGTGGGGAGACCCAGTACTTC.

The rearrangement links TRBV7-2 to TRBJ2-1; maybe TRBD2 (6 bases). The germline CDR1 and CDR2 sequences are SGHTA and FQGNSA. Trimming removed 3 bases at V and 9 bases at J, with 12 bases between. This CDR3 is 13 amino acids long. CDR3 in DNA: TGTGCCAGCAGCTTTCTACTTAGCGGTGAGCAGTTCTTC. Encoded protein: CASSFLLSGEQFF.

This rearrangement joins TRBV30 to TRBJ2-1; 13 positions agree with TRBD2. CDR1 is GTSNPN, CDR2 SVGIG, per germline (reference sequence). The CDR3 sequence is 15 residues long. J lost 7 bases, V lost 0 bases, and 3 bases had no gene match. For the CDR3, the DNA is TGTGCCTGGAGTGTACCGACTAGCGGGAGGAATGAGCAGTTCTTC. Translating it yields CAWSVPTSGRNEQFF.

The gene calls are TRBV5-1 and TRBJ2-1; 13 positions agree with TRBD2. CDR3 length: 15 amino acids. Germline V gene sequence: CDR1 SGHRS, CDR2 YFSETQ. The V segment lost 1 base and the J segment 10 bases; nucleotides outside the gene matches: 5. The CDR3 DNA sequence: TGCGCCAGCAGCTTGTCGGTACTAGCGGGGGGGGAGCAGTTCTTC. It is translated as CASSLSVLAGGEQFF.

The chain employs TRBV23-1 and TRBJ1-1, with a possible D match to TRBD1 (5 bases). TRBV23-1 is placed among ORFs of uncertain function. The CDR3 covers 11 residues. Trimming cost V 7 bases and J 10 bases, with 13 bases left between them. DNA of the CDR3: TGCGCCAGCACCCGGGAGGGGACAGCTTTCTTT. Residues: CASTREGTAFF.

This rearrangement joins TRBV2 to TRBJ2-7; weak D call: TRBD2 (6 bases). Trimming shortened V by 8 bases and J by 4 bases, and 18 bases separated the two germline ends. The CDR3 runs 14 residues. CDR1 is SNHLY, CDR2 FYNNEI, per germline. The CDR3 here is CASGFGAGPYEQYF. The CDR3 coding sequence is TGTGCCAGCGGCTTCGGGGCGGGACCTTACGAGCAGTACTTC.

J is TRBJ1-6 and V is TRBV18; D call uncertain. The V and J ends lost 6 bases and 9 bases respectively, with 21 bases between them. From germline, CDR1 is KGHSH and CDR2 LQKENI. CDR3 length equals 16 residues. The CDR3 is CASSAPAEGLSSPLHF. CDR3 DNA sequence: TGTGCCAGCTCCGCCCCGGCGGAGGGTTTGAGTTCACCCCTCCACTTT.